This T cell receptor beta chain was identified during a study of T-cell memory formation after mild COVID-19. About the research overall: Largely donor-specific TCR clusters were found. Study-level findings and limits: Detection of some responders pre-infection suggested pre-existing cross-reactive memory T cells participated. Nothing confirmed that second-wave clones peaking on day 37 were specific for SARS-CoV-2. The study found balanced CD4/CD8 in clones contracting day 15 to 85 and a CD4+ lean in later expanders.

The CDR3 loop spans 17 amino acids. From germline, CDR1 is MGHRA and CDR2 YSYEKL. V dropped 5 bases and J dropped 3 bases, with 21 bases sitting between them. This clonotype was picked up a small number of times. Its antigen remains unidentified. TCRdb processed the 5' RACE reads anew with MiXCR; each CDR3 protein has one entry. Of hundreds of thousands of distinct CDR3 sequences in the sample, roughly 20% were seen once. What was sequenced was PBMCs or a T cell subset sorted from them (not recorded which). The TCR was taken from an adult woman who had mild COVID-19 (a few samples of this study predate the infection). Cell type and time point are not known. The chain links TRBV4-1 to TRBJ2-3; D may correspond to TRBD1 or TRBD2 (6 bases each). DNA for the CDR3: TGCGCCAGCAGCGATCGACCGAGGGGGGCCGTTACAGATACGCAGTATTTT. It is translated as CASSDRPRGAVTDTQYF.